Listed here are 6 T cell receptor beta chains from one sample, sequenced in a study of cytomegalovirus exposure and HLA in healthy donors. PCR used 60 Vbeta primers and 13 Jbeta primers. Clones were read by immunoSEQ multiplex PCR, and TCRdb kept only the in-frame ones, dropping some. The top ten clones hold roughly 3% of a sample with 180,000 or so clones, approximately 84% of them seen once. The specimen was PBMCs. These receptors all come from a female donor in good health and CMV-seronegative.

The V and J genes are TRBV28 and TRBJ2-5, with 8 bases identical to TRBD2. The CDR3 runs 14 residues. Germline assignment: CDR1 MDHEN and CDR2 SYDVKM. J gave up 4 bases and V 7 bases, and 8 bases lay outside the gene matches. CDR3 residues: CASTRWLAGETQYF. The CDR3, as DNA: TGTGCCAGCACCCGCTGGCTAGCGGGAGAGACCCAGTACTTC.

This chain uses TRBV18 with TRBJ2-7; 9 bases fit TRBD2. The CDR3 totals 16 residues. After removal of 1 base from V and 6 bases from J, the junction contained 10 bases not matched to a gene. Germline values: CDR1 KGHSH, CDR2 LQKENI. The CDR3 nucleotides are TGTGCCAGCTCACCACGGCGGGGGGGCCACGGGGGCGAGCAGTACTTC. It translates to CASSPRRGGHGGEQYF. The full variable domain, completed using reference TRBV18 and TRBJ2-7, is NAGVMQNPRHLVRRRGQEARLRCSPMKGHSHVYWYRQLPEEGLKFMVYLQKENIIDESGMPKERFSAEFPKEGPSILRIQQVVRGDSAAYFCASSPRRGGHGGEQYFGPGTRLTVT.

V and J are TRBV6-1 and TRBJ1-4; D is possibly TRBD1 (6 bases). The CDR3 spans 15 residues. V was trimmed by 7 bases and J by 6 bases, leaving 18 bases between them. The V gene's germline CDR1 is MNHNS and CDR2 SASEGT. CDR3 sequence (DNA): TGTGCCAGCACCTCCCTAGGGGGGGTGGATGAAAAACTGTTTTTT. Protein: CASTSLGGVDEKLFF.

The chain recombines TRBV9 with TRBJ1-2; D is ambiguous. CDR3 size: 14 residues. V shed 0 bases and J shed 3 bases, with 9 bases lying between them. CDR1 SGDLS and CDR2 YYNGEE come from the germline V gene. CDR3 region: CASSVAAEDYGYTF. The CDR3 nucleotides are TGTGCCAGCAGCGTAGCAGCGGAAGACTATGGCTACACCTTC.

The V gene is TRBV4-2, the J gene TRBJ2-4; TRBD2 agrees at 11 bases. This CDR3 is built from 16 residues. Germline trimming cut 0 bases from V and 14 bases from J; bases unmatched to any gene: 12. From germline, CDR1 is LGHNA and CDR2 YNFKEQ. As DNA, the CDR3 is TGTGCCAGCAGCCAAGATGGGTTAGCGGGAGGGCCAATTGAGTACTTC. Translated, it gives CASSQDGLAGGPIEYF.

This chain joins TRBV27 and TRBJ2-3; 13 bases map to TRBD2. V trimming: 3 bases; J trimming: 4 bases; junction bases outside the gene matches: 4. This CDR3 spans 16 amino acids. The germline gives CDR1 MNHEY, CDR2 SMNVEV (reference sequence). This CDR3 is CASSFSTSGRADTQYF. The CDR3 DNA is TGTGCCAGCAGTTTCTCTACTAGCGGGAGGGCAGATACGCAGTATTTT.